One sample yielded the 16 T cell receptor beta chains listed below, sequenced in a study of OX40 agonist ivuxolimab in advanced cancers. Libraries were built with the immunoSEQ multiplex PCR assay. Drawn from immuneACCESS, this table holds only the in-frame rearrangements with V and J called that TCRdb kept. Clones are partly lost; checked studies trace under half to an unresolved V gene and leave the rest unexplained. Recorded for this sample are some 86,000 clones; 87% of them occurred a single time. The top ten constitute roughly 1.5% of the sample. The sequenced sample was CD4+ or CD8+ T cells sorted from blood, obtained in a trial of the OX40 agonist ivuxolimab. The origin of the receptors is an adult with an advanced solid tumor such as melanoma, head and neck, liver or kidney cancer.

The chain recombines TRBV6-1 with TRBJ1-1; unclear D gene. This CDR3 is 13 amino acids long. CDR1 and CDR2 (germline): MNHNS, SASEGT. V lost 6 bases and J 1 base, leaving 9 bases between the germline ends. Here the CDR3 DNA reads TGTGCCAGCAGCCCCGGTAGGAACACTGAAGCTTTCTTT. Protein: CASSPGRNTEAFF.

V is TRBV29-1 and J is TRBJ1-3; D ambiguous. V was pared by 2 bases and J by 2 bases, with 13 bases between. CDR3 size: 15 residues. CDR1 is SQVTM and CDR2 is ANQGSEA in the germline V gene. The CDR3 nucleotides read TGCAGCGTTGAAAGAGCGGGGAAAACTGGAAACACCATATATTTT. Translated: CSVERAGKTGNTIYF.

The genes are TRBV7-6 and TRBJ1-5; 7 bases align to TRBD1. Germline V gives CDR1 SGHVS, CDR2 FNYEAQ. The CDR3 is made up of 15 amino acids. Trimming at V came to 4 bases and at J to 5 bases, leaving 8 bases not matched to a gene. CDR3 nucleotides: TGTGCCAGCAGCTACACAGGGGATCGGGATCAGCCCCAGCATTTT. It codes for CASSYTGDRDQPQHF.

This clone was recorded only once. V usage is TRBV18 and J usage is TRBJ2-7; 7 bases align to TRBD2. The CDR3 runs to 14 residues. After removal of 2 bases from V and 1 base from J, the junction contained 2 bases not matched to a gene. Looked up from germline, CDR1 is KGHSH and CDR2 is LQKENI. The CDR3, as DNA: TGTGCCAGCTCACCAGGGGGGGGATCCTACGAGCAGTACTTC. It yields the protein CASSPGGGSYEQYF. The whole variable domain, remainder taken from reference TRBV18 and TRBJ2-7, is NAGVMQNPRHLVRRRGQEARLRCSPMKGHSHVYWYRQLPEEGLKFMVYLQKENIIDESGMPKERFSAEFPKEGPSILRIQQVVRGDSAAYFCASSPGGGSYEQYFGPGTRLTVT.

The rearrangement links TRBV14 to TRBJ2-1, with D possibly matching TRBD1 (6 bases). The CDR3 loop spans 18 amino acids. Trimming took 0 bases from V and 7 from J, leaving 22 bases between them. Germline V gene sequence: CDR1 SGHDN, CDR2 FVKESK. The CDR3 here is CASSQDERGKRDRNEQFF. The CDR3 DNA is TGTGCCAGCAGCCAAGATGAGAGGGGGAAAAGGGATCGAAATGAGCAGTTCTTC.

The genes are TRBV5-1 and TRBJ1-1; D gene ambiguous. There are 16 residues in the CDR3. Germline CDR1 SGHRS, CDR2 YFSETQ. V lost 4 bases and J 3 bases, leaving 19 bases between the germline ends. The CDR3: CASSPGPGFGDTEAFF. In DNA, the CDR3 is TGCGCCAGCAGCCCCGGACCTGGGTTTGGGGACACTGAAGCTTTCTTT.

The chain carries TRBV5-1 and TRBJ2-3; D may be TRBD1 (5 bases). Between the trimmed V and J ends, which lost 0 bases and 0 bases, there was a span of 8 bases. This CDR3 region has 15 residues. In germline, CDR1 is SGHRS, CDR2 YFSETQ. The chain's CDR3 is CASSLEAGSTDTQYF. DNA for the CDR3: TGCGCCAGCAGCTTGGAGGCAGGGAGCACAGATACGCAGTATTTT. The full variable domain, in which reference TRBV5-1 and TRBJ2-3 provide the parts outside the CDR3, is KAGVTQTPRYLIKTRGQQVTLSCSPISGHRSVSWYQQTPGQGLQFLFEYFSETQRNKGNFPGRFSGRQFSNSRSEMNVSTLELGDSALYLCASSLEAGSTDTQYFGPGTRLTVL.

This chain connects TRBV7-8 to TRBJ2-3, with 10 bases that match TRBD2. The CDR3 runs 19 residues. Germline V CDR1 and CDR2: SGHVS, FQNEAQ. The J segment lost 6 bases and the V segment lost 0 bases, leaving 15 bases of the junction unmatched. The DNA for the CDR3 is TGTGCCAGCAGCTTAGCGGAGGGGACTAGCGCTGTAAGAAGGGATACGCAGTATTTT. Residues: CASSLAEGTSAVRRDTQYF.

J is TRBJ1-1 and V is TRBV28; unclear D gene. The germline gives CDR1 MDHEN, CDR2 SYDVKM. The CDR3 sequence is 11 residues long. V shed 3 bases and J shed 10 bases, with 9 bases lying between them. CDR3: CASSFGLGAFF. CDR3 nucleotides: TGTGCCAGCAGTTTCGGGCTAGGAGCTTTCTTT.

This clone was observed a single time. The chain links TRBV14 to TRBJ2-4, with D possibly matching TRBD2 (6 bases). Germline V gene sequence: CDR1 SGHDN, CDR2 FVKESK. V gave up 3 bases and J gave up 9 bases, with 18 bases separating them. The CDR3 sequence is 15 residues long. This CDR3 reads CASSHAGTRGGIQYF. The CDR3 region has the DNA TGTGCCAGCAGCCACGCCGGGACTCGGGGTGGCATTCAGTACTTC.

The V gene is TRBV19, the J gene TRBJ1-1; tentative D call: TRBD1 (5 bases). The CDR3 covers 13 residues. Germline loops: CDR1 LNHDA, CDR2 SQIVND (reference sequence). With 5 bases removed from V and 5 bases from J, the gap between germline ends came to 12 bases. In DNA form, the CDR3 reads TGTGCCAGTAGTCCCCAGGGAGGGACTGAAGCTTTCTTT. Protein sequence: CASSPQGGTEAFF.

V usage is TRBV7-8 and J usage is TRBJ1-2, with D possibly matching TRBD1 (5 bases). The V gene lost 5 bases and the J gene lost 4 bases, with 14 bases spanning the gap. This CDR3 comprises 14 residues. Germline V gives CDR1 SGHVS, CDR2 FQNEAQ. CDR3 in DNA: TGTGCCAGCAGCACCGCCGGGACTCCCTATGGCTACACCTTC. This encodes CASSTAGTPYGYTF.

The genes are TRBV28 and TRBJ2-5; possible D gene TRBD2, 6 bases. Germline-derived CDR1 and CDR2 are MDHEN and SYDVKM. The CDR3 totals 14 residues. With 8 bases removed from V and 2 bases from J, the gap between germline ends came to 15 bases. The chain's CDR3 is CASSEAGSQETQYF. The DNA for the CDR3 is TGTGCCAGCTCGGAGGCCGGGAGTCAAGAGACCCAGTACTTC.

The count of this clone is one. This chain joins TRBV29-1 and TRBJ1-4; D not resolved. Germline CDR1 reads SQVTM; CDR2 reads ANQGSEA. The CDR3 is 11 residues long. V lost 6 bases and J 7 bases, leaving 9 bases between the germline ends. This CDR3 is CSVAGFEKLFF. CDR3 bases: TGCAGCGTGGCGGGGTTTGAAAAACTGTTTTTT.

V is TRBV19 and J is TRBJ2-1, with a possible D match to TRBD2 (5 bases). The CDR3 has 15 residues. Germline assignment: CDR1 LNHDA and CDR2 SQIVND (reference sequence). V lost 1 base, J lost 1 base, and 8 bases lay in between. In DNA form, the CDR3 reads TGTGCCAGTAGTATAGCGGGGAGTTCCTACAATGAGCAGTTCTTC. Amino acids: CASSIAGSSYNEQFF.

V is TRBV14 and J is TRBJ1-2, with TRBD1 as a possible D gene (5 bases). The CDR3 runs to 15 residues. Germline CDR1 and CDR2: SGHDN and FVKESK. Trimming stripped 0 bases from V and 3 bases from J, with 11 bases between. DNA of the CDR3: TGTGCCAGCAGCCAAGATTGGGGCAGAGACTATGGCTACACCTTC. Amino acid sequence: CASSQDWGRDYGYTF.